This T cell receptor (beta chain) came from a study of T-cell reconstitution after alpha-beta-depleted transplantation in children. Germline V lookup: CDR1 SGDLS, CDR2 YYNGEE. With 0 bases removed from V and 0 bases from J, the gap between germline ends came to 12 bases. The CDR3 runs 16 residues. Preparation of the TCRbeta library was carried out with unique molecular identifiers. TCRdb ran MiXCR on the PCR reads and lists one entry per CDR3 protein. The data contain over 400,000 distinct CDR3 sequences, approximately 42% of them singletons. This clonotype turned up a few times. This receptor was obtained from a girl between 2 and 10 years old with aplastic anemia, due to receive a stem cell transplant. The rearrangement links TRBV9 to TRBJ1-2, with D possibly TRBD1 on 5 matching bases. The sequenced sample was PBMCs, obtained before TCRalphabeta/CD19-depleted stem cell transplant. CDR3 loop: CASSVGIDRPNYGYTF. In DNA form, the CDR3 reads TGTGCCAGCAGCGTAGGGATCGACAGACCTAACTATGGCTACACCTTC.